One T cell receptor (beta chain) is described in this entry. Stated time point: sample taken at primary tumor resection. Whole RNA from tumor, nontumor lung or frozen PBMC was sequenced unsorted. The donor group consisted of under 95 patients who had untreated, early-stage non-small cell lung cancer. Germline V gene lookup returns CDR1 SGHRS and CDR2 YFSETQ. The CDR3 is made up of 14 amino acids. The ends lost 6 bases at V and 6 bases at J; junction bases unmatched: 8. The sample is drawn from a study of spatial heterogeneity in lung cancer. Across the whole study: Detection consistently yielded more beta chains than alpha chains.

Every cDNA TCR molecule received its own unique molecular identifier. TCRdb reprocessed the 5' RACE reads via MiXCR and lists one record per CDR3 protein. The sample gives about 75,000 distinct CDR3 sequences, approximately 12% of which show up once; approximately 7.2% is in the top ten. The receptor comes from a male donor with early-stage non-small cell lung cancer. V gene TRBV5-1 combines with J gene TRBJ2-3; 9 nucleotides match TRBD2. Sequenced here: PBMCs, sampled at surgery. For the CDR3, the DNA is TGCGCCAGCAAGGTGCGGGAGGGCCCCGATACGCAGTATTTT. It specifies CASKVREGPDTQYF.